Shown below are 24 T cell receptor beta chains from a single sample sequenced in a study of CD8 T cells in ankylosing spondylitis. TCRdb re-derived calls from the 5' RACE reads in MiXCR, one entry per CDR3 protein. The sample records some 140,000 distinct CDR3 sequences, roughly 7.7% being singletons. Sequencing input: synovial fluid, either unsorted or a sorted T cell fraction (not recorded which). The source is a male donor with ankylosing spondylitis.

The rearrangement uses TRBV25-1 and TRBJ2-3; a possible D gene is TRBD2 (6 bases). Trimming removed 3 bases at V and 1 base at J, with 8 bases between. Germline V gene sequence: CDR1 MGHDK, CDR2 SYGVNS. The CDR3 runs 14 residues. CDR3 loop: CASSDWGGTDTQYF. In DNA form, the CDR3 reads TGTGCCAGCAGTGATTGGGGGGGCACAGATACGCAGTATTTT.

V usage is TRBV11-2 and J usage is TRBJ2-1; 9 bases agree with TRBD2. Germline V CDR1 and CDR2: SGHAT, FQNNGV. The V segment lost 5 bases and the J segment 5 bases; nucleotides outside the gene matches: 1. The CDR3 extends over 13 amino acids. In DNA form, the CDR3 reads TGTGCCAGCAGCGGCGGGAGGGACAATGAGCAGTTCTTC. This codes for CASSGGRDNEQFF.

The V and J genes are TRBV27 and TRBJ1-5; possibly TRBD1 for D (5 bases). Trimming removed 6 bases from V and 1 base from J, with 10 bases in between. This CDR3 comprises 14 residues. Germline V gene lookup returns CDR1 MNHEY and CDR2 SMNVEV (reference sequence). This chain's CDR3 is CASSRVASNQPQHF. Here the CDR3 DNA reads TGTGCCAGCAGCAGGGTAGCGAGCAATCAGCCCCAGCATTTT.

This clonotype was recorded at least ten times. The CDR3 is CASSSPAGGGYEQYF. The CDR3 DNA is TGTGCCAGCAGTTCCCCAGCGGGAGGAGGCTACGAGCAGTACTTC. The chain is built from TRBV28 and TRBJ2-7, with TRBD2 matching over 9 bases. The germline V gene encodes CDR1 MDHEN and CDR2 SYDVKM. This CDR3 has 15 residues. V shed 4 bases and J 3 bases; nucleotides not matched to a gene: 7.

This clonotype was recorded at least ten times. In DNA, the CDR3 is TGTGCCAGCAGCTTAGAAACTAGCGGGAGCATAAACGAGCAGTACTTC. Translating it yields CASSLETSGSINEQYF. V and J are TRBV7-2 and TRBJ2-7; 11 nucleotides align to TRBD2. Germline loops: CDR1 SGHTA, CDR2 FQGNSA. CDR3 length: 16 residues. V shed 1 base, J shed 5 bases, and the junction held 7 bases outside the gene matches.

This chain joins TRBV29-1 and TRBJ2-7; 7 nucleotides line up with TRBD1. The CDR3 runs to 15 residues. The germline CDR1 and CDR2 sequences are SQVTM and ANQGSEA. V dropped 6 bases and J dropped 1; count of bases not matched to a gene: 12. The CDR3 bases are TGCAGCGTCACCCCCGGTGTCAGGGGGTCCTACGAGCAGTACTTC. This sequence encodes CSVTPGVRGSYEQYF.

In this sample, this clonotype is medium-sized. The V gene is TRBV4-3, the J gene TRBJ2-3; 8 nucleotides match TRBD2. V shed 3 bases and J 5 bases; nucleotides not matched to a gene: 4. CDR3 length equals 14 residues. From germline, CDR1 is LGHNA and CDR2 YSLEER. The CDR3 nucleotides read TGCGCCAGCAGCCAGATAACTAGCGGAGATACGCAGTATTTT. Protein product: CASSQITSGDTQYF.

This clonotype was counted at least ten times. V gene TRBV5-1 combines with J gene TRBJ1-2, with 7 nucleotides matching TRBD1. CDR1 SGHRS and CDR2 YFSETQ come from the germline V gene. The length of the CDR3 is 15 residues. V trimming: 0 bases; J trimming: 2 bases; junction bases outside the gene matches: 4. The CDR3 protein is CASSLGQGRNYGYTF. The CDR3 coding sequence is TGCGCCAGCAGCTTGGGACAGGGAAGGAACTATGGCTACACCTTC.

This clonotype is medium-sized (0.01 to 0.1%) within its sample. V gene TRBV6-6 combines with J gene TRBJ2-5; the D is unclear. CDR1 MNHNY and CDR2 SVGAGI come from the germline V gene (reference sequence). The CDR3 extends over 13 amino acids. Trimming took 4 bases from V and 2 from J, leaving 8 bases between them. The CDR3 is CASSSHQQETQYF. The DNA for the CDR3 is TGTGCCAGCAGTTCCCATCAACAAGAGACCCAGTACTTC.

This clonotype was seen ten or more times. The DNA of the CDR3 is TGTGCCAGCAGGTCAGGGATCCGGAACACTGAAGCTTTCTTT. Translating gives CASRSGIRNTEAFF. The rearrangement links TRBV2 to TRBJ1-1, with D maybe TRBD1 (5 bases). CDR1 and CDR2 from the germline V gene are SNHLY and FYNNEI. With 6 bases removed from V and 1 base from J, the gap between germline ends came to 12 bases. The CDR3 consists of 14 residues.

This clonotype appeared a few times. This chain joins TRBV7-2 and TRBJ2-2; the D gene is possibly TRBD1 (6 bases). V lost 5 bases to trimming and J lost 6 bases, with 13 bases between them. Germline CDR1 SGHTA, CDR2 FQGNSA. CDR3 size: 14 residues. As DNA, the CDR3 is TGTGCCAGCAGCCAGCAGGGGATAGCCGGGGAGCTGTTTTTT. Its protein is CASSQQGIAGELFF.

In DNA, the CDR3 is TGTGCCAGCAGTCCCCCGTTGCGGGCAACGAACACTGAAGCTTTCTTT. This encodes CASSPPLRATNTEAFF. This chain uses TRBV28 with TRBJ1-1; D unresolved. V shed 5 bases and J shed 1 base, with 17 bases lying between them. This CDR3 has 16 amino acids. The germline V gene has CDR1 MDHEN and CDR2 SYDVKM.

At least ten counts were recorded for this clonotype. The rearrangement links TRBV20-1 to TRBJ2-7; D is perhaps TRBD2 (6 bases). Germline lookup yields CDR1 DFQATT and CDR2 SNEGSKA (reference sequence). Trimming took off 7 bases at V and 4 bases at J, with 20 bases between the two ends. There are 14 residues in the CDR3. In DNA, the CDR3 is TGCAGTGGATTGAAGGAGGGAATTCCGTACGAGCAGTACTTC. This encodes CSGLKEGIPYEQYF.

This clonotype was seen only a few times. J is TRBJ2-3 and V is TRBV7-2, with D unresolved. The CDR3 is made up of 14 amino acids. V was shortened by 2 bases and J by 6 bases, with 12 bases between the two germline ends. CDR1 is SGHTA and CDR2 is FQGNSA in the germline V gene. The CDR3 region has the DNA TGTGCCAGCAGCTTAACCTCCTCCCGCGATACGCAGTATTTT. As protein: CASSLTSSRDTQYF. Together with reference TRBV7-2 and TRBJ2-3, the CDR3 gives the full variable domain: GAGVSQSPSNKVTEKGKDVELRCDPISGHTALYWYRQSLGQGLEFLIYFQGNSAPDKSGLPSDRFSAERTGGSVSTLTIQRTQQEDSAVYLCASSLTSSRDTQYFGPGTRLTVL.

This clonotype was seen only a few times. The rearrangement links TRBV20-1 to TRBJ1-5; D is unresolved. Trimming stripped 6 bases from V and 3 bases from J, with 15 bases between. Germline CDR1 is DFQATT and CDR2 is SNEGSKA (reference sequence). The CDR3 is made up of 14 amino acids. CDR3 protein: CSANRGGNNQPQHF. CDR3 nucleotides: TGCAGTGCCAATCGGGGAGGTAACAATCAGCCCCAGCATTTT.

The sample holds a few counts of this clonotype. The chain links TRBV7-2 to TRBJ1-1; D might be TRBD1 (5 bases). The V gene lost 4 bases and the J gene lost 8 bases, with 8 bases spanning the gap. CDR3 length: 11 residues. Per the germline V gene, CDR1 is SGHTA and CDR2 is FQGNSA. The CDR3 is CASSSYREAFF. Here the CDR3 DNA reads TGTGCCAGCAGCTCCTACAGGGAAGCTTTCTTT.

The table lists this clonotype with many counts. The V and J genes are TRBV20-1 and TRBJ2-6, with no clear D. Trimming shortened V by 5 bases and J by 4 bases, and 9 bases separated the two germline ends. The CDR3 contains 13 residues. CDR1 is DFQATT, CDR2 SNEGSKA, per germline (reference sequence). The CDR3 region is CSAQYSGANVLTF. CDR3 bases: TGCAGTGCTCAGTACTCCGGGGCCAACGTCCTGACTTTC.

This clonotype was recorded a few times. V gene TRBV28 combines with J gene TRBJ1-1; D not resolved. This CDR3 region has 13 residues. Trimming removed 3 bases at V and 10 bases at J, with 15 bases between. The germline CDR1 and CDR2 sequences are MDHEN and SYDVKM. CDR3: CASSFRTVAGAFF. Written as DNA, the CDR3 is TGTGCCAGCAGTTTTAGGACGGTCGCAGGAGCTTTCTTT.

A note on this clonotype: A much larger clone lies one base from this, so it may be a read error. The CDR3 DNA reads as TGTTCCAGCAGTTCAGGGACAGGGAGGAATCAGCCCCAGCATTTT. Its translation: CSSSSGTGRNQPQHF. The V gene is TRBV27, the J gene TRBJ1-5, with 9 bases aligning to TRBD1. Germline lookup yields CDR1 MNHEY and CDR2 SMNVEV (reference sequence). This CDR3 comprises 15 residues.

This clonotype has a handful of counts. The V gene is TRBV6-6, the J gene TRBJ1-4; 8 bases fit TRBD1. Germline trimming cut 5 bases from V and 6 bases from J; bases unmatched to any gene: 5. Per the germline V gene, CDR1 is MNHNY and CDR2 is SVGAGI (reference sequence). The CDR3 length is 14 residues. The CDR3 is CASSPGTGHEKLFF. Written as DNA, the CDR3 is TGTGCCAGCAGTCCCGGGACAGGTCATGAAAAACTGTTTTTT.

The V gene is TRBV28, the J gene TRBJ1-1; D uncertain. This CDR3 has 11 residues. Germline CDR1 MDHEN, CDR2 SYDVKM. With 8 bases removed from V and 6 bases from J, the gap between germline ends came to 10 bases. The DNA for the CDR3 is TGTGCCAGCTACGACATCGCTGAAGCTTTCTTT. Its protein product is CASYDIAEAFF.

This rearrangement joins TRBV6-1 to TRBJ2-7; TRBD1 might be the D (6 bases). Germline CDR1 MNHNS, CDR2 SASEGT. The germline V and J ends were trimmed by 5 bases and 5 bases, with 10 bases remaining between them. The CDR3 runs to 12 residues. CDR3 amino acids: CASSLQGDEQYF. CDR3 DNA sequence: TGTGCCAGCAGTTTACAGGGAGACGAGCAGTACTTC.

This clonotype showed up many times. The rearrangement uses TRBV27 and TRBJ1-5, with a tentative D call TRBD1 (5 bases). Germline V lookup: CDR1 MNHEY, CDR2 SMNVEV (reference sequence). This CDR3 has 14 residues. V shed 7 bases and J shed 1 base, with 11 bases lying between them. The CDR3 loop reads CASKREGSNQPQHF. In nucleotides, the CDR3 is TGTGCCAGCAAAAGGGAGGGGAGCAATCAGCCCCAGCATTTT.

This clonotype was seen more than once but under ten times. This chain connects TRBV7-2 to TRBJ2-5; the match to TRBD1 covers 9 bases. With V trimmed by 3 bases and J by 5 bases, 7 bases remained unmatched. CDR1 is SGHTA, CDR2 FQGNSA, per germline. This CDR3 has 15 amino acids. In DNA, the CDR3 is TGTGCCAGCAGCTTGATTGGGACAGGGCGCGAGACCCAGTACTTC. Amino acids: CASSLIGTGRETQYF.